The 18 T cell receptor beta chains below were found in one sample sequenced in a study of cytomegalovirus exposure and HLA in healthy donors. The PCR contained 60 Vbeta and 13 Jbeta primers. Repertoires were generated with immunoSEQ multiplex PCR, while TCRdb's copy carries only in-frame clones and drops some. This table holds around 140,000 clones. Specimen: PBMCs. Receptors originate from a male donor in good health and CMV-seronegative.

The chain joins TRBV30 to TRBJ2-7; a weak D match, TRBD1 (6 bases). Looked up from germline, CDR1 is GTSNPN and CDR2 is SVGIG (reference sequence). The CDR3 spans 11 residues. Trimming left V 4 bases short and J 9 bases short, with 13 bases between. CDR3: CAWTPGVRQYF. The CDR3 region has the DNA TGTGCCTGGACCCCAGGGGTTAGGCAGTACTTC.

The chain's CDR3 is CAWSARLGLQFF. The CDR3, as DNA: TGTGCCTGGAGTGCCCGCCTGGGACTTCAGTTCTTC. This rearrangement joins TRBV30 to TRBJ2-1; D is perhaps TRBD2 (6 bases). The ends were cut back, 1 base at V and 13 bases at J, with 14 bases in the middle. Germline values: CDR1 GTSNPN, CDR2 SVGIG (reference sequence). This CDR3 contains 12 residues.

In DNA form, the CDR3 reads TGTGCCAGCAGTGAAGCGTCAGGGGGCACGATGGCCAAAAACATTCAGTACTTC. It encodes CASSEASGGTMAKNIQYF. The chain employs TRBV6-1 and TRBJ2-4, with TRBD1 identical over 8 bases. This CDR3 comprises 18 residues. From germline, CDR1 is MNHNS and CDR2 SASEGT. The trim removed 0 bases at V and 1 base at J, leaving 8 bases unmatched.

The chain couples TRBV7-9 to TRBJ1-1; 7 nucleotides line up with TRBD1. V shed 3 bases, J shed 5 bases, and the junction held 6 bases outside the gene matches. Looked up from germline, CDR1 is SEHNR and CDR2 is FQNEAQ (reference sequence). The CDR3 sequence is 14 residues long. CDR3 amino acids: CASSFADRVTEAFF. The CDR3 region has the DNA TGTGCCAGCAGCTTTGCCGACAGGGTGACTGAAGCTTTCTTT.

The V call is TRBV30, the J call TRBJ2-3; TRBD2 matches at 9 bases. This CDR3 region has 16 residues. Germline V gives CDR1 GTSNPN, CDR2 SVGIG (reference sequence). Trimming took 4 bases from V and 1 from J; bases not matched to a gene: 9. The CDR3 sequence is CAWIAGGHIGTDTQYF. Here the CDR3 DNA reads TGTGCCTGGATTGCGGGGGGGCATATAGGCACAGATACGCAGTATTTT.

Of note for this clone: A junction end diverges from the germline sequence, so it may reflect a read error. This chain joins TRBV15 and TRBJ1-4, with D hard to call. The length of the CDR3 is 13 residues. Germline V CDR1 and CDR2: LNHNV, YYDKDF (reference sequence). CDR3 protein: CATRRGPGEKLFF. The CDR3 coding sequence is TGTGCCACCAGAAGAGGTCCGGGGGAAAAACTGTTTTTT.

As DNA, the CDR3 is TGTGCCAGCAGAAAACCCAGGGGGAACACCGGGGAGCTGTTTTTT. The encoded protein is CASRKPRGNTGELFF. The V gene is TRBV6-5, the J gene TRBJ2-2, with D possibly matching TRBD1 (6 bases). CDR1 and CDR2 from the germline V gene are MNHEY and SVGAGI. CDR3 size: 15 residues. V was pared by 6 bases and J by 1 base, with 12 bases between.

The V gene is TRBV19, the J gene TRBJ2-7, with D perhaps TRBD2 (5 bases). With 4 bases removed from V and 7 bases from J, the gap between germline ends came to 14 bases. CDR3 length: 13 residues. The germline V gene encodes CDR1 LNHDA and CDR2 SQIVND (reference sequence). CDR3 bases: TGTGCCAGTAGTACCCAAATACGCGGGGAGCAGTACTTC. Its protein is CASSTQIRGEQYF.

This chain connects TRBV7-9 to TRBJ2-3; TRBD2 is a possible D gene (6 bases). Germline loops: CDR1 SEHNR, CDR2 FQNEAQ (reference sequence). With 3 bases removed from V and 4 bases from J, the gap between germline ends came to 17 bases. The CDR3 is 16 residues long. The CDR3 spells CASSLWRAGDADTQYF. For the CDR3, the DNA is TGTGCCAGCAGCTTGTGGAGGGCTGGGGACGCAGATACGCAGTATTTT.

This chain's CDR3 is CASSLASRNQPQHF. CDR3 in DNA: TGTGCCAGCAGCTTGGCCAGCAGGAATCAGCCCCAGCATTTT. The V and J genes are TRBV7-8 and TRBJ1-5; D is uncertain. The CDR3 contains 14 residues. The germline gives CDR1 SGHVS, CDR2 FQNEAQ. Trimming left V 3 bases short and J 4 bases short, with 10 bases between.

V gene TRBV2 combines with J gene TRBJ1-1; D not resolved. Trimming cost V 4 bases and J 2 bases, with 11 bases left between them. There are 14 residues in the CDR3. Germline V gives CDR1 SNHLY, CDR2 FYNNEI. The CDR3 DNA reads TGTGCCAGCAGTGTGCACAACCCTAACACTGAAGCTTTCTTT. This translates into CASSVHNPNTEAFF.

J is TRBJ1-4 and V is TRBV15, with D possibly being TRBD1 (6 bases). The V and J ends lost 0 bases and 7 bases respectively, with 24 bases between them. The CDR3 totals 19 residues. Germline CDR1 and CDR2: LNHNV and YYDKDF (reference sequence). CDR3 nucleotides: TGTGCCACCAGCAGAGATCGAGGCGTTTTCGCGACAGGAGCTGAAAAACTGTTTTTT. Amino acids: CATSRDRGVFATGAEKLFF.

The chain carries TRBV27 and TRBJ1-1; TRBD1 aligns across 8 bases. CDR3 size: 14 residues. From germline, CDR1 is MNHEY and CDR2 SMNVEV (reference sequence). The ends lost 5 bases at V and 5 bases at J; junction bases unmatched: 7. CDR3 sequence reads: CASSNRGYLTEAFF. CDR3 nucleotides: TGTGCCAGCAGTAACAGGGGGTACTTGACTGAAGCTTTCTTT.

The rearrangement uses TRBV5-5 and TRBJ1-1, with 7 bases identical to TRBD1. CDR1 and CDR2 (germline): SGHKS, YYEKEE (reference sequence). The V segment lost 4 bases and the J segment 4 bases; nucleotides outside the gene matches: 7. This CDR3 is 14 amino acids long. DNA of the CDR3: TGTGCCAGCAGCATGACAGGGACGACCACTGAAGCTTTCTTT. Its translation is CASSMTGTTTEAFF.

This sequence joins TRBV19 and TRBJ1-2, with 7 positions matching TRBD1. The CDR3 is 14 residues long. Germline assignment: CDR1 LNHDA and CDR2 SQIVND (reference sequence). V dropped 6 bases and J dropped 4; count of bases not matched to a gene: 8. The CDR3, as DNA: TGTGCCAGTAGAGAGACAGGGTGGACCTATGGCTACACCTTC. It encodes CASRETGWTYGYTF.

V gene TRBV4-3 combines with J gene TRBJ2-3; TRBD2 matches at 10 bases. The junction had 3 bases not matched to a gene; V was cut back by 3 bases and J by 3 bases. The CDR3 sequence is 15 residues long. Germline CDR1 LGHNA, CDR2 YSLEER. CDR3 in amino acids: CASSHTAGGTDTQYF. CDR3 in DNA: TGCGCCAGCAGCCATACAGCGGGGGGGACAGATACGCAGTATTTT.

CDR3 DNA sequence: TGTGCCAGCAGTTACATTTTACCCACTAAGACAGATACGCAGTATTTT. Translating gives CASSYILPTKTDTQYF. The chain joins TRBV6-5 to TRBJ2-3; D gene uncertain. The CDR3 consists of 16 residues. Germline CDR1 MNHEY, CDR2 SVGAGI. V was cut by 2 bases and J by 3 bases, with 15 bases left in between.

V is TRBV11-2 and J is TRBJ2-2; D unresolved. This CDR3 has 12 amino acids. Germline CDR1 SGHAT, CDR2 FQNNGV. With 0 bases removed from V and 13 bases from J, the gap between germline ends came to 9 bases. CDR3 coding DNA: TGTGCCAGCAGCTTAGACCCCCCCATGCTGTTTTTT. Its translation: CASSLDPPMLFF.